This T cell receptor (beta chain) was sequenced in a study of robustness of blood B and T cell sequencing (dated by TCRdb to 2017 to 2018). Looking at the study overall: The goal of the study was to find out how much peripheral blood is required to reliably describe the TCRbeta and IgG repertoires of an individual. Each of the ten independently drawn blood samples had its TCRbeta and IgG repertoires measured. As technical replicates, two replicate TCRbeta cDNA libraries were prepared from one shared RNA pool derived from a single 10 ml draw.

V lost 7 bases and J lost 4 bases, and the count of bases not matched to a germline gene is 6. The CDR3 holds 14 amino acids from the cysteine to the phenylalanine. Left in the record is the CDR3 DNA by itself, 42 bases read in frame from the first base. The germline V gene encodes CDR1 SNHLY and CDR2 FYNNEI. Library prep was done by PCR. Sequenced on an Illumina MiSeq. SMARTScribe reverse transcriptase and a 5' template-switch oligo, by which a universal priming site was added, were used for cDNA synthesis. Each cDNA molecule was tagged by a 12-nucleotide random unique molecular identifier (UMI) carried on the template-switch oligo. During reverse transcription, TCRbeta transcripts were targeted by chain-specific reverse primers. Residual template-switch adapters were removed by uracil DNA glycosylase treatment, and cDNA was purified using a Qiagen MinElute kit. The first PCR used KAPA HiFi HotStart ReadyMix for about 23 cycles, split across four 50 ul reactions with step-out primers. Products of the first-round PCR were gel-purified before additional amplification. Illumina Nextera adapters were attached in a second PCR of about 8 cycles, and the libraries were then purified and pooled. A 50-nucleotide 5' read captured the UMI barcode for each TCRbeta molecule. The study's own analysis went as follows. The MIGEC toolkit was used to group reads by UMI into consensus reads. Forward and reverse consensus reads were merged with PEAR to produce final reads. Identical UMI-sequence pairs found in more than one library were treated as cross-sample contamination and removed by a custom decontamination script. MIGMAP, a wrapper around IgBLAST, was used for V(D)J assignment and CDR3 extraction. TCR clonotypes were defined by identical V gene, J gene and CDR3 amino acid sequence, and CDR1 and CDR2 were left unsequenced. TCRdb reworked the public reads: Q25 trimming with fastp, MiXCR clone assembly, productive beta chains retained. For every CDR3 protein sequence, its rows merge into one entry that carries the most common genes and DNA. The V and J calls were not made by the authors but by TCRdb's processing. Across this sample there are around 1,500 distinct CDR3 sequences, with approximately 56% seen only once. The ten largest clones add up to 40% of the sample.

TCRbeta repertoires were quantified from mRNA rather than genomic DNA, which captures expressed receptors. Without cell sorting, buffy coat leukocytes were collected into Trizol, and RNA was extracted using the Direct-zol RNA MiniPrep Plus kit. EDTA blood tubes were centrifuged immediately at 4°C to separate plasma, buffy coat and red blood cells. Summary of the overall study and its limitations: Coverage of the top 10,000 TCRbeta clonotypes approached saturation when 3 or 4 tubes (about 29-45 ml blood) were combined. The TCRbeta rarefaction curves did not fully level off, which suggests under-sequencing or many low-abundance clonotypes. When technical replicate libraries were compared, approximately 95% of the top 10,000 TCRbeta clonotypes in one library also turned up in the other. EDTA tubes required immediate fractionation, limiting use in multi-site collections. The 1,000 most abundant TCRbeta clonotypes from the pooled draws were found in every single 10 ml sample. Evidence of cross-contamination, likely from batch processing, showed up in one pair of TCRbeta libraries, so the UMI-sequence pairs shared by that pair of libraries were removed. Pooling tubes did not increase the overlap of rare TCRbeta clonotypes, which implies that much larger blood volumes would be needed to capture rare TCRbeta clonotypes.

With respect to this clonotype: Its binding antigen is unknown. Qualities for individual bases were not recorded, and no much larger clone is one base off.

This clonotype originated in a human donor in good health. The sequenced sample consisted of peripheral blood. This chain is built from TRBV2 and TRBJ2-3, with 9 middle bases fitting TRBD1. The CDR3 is CASTGQGEADTQYF. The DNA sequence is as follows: TGTGCCAGCACGGGACAGGGAGAGGCAGATACGCAGTATTTT.